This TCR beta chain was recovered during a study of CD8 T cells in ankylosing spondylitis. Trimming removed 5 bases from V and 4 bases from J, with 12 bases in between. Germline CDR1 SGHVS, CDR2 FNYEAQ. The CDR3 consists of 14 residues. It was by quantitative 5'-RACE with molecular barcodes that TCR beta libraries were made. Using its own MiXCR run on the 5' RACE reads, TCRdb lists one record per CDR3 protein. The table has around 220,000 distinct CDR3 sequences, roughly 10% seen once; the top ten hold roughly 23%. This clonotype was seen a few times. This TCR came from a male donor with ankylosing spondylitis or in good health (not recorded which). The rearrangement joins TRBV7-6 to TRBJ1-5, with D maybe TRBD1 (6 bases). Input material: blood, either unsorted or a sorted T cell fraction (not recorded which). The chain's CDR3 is CASSPGVVNQPQHF. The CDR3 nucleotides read TGTGCCAGCAGCCCAGGGGTAGTTAATCAGCCCCAGCATTTT.